This T cell receptor (beta chain) was sequenced for a study of control samples from healthy donors and cancer patients. This clone has just one count. TCRdb's table, derived via immunoSEQ multiplex PCR, lists solely in-frame clones and lacks some. The sample gives about 83,000 clones, roughly 91% of which show up once; 15% to 18% is in the top ten. CDR3 length equals 14 residues. From germline, CDR1 is SGHNT and CDR2 YYREEE (reference sequence). Trimming removed 5 bases from V and 0 bases from J, with 10 bases in between. This receptor was taken from a man younger than 45 in good health. The sequenced sample was blood. J is TRBJ2-3 and V is TRBV5-4; no clear D gene. CDR3 coding DNA: TGTGCCAGCAGTACGGTCGTTAGCACAGATACGCAGTATTTT. It is translated as CASSTVVSTDTQYF.